The 10 T cell receptor beta chains listed next were all sequenced from one sample in a study of T cell changes during pregnancy in multiple sclerosis. Measured with immunoSEQ multiplex PCR; TCRdb has only the in-frame clones, and not every one. This sample yields around 70,000 clones, of which roughly 94% are seen a single time; about 0.61% belongs to the top ten. Sequencing used peripheral blood, obtained in the third trimester of pregnancy. Receptors originate from a female donor with multiple sclerosis, enrolled in a pregnancy study.

This clone was detected a few times. The chain joins TRBV9 to TRBJ1-1; 9 bases fit TRBD1. Trimming removed 3 bases from V and 10 bases from J; junction bases left unmatched: 7. Germline V gene sequence: CDR1 SGDLS, CDR2 YYNGEE. The CDR3 length is 13 residues. CDR3 in DNA: TGTGCCAGCAGCGGGAGGGACAGGGCAGGAGCTTTCTTT. Translating gives CASSGRDRAGAFF.

This rearrangement joins TRBV30 to TRBJ2-7, with TRBD2 as a possible D gene (6 bases). V was shortened by 4 bases and J by 5 bases, with 18 bases between the two germline ends. The length of the CDR3 is 14 residues. The germline V gene has CDR1 GTSNPN and CDR2 SVGIG (reference sequence). The CDR3 coding sequence is TGTGCCTGGAACTCGGGACTCACCGAGGACGAGCAGTACTTC. As protein: CAWNSGLTEDEQYF.

The chain has TRBV4-1 and TRBJ2-1; D may be TRBD1 (5 bases). V was clipped by 1 base and J by 7 bases, with 11 bases between them. The CDR3 length is 14 residues. CDR1 is MGHRA, CDR2 YSYEKL, per germline. The CDR3 spells CASSQAAGMNEQFF. The CDR3 DNA reads as TGCGCCAGCAGCCAAGCTGCAGGGATGAATGAGCAGTTCTTC.

V usage is TRBV18 and J usage is TRBJ1-2, with D possibly TRBD1 on 6 matching bases. Germline values: CDR1 KGHSH, CDR2 LQKENI. CDR3 length equals 15 residues. V lost 3 bases to trimming and J lost 5 bases, with 16 bases between them. The chain's CDR3 is CASSPNRDNSYGYTF. CDR3 DNA: TGTGCCAGCTCACCCAACAGGGATAACTCTTATGGCTACACCTTC.

The chain uses TRBV29-1 and TRBJ1-1, with D maybe TRBD1 (5 bases). Trimming shortened V by 8 bases and J by 6 bases, and 16 bases separated the two germline ends. The germline V gene has CDR1 SQVTM and CDR2 ANQGSEA. There are 12 residues in the CDR3. This CDR3 is CSFLSVGAEAFF. In DNA form, the CDR3 reads TGCAGCTTCCTCTCGGTAGGGGCTGAAGCTTTCTTT.

The V and J genes are TRBV7-3 and TRBJ2-4, with 7 bases fitting TRBD2. V trimming: 2 bases; J trimming: 1 base; junction bases outside the gene matches: 2. The CDR3 sequence is 15 residues long. The V gene's germline CDR1 is SGHTA and CDR2 FQGTGA. This chain's CDR3 is CASSLVGGAKNIQYF. The CDR3 DNA reads TGTGCCAGCAGCTTAGTGGGGGGGGCCAAAAACATTCAGTACTTC.

This clone was observed once. The gene calls are TRBV5-1 and TRBJ1-4, with 7 bases lining up with TRBD1. The V segment lost 7 bases and the J segment 0 bases; nucleotides outside the gene matches: 0. The CDR3 runs 13 residues. Germline CDR1 is SGHRS and CDR2 is YFSETQ. The CDR3: CASGTATNEKLFF. The CDR3 DNA reads as TGCGCCAGCGGGACAGCAACTAATGAAAAACTGTTTTTT.

In its sample, this clone was seen once. This chain joins TRBV15 and TRBJ1-4; D perhaps matches TRBD1 (5 bases). The CDR3 is made up of 17 amino acids. Trimming left V 5 bases short and J 2 bases short, with 18 bases between. Per the germline V gene, CDR1 is LNHNV and CDR2 is YYDKDF (reference sequence). Here the CDR3 reads CATSPRGSRLTNEKLFF. CDR3 DNA sequence: TGTGCCACCAGCCCCCGGGGGAGCAGGCTCACTAATGAAAAACTGTTTTTT.

This chain connects TRBV6-6 to TRBJ1-5, with 8 nucleotides matching TRBD1. Trimming took 6 bases from V and 7 from J; bases not matched to a gene: 8. The CDR3 has 14 residues. CDR1 is MNHNY, CDR2 SVGAGI, per germline (reference sequence). Written as DNA, the CDR3 is TGTGCCAGCAGGGAGGGGCAGGGGGCACAGCCCCAGCATTTT. It specifies CASREGQGAQPQHF.

V and J are TRBV27 and TRBJ1-1; 10 nucleotides agree with TRBD1. Germline-derived CDR1 and CDR2 are MNHEY and SMNVEV (reference sequence). V was clipped by 4 bases and J by 7 bases; unmatched bases: 3. CDR3 length: 13 amino acids. Written as DNA, the CDR3 is TGTGCCAGCAGTTCCGGACAGGGGGGTGAAGCTTTCTTT. This encodes CASSSGQGGEAFF.